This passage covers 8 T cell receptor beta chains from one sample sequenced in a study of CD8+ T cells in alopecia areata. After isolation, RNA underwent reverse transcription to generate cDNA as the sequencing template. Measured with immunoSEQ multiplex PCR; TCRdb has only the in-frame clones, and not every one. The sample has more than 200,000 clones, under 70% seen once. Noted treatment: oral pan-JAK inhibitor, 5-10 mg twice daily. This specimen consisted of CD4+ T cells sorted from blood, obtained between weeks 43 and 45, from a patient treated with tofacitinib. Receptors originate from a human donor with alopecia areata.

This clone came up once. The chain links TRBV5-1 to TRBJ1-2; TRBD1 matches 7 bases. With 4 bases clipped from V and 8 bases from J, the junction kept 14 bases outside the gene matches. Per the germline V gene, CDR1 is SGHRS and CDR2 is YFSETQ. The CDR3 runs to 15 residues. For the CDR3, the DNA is TGCGCCAGCAGCCCCGGACTAACAGGGGCGAGGGGCTACACCTTC. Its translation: CASSPGLTGARGYTF.

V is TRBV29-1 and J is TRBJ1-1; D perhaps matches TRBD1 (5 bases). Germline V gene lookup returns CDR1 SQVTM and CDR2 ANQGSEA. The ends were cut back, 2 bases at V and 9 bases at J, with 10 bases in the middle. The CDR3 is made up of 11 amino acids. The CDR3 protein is CSVEFGGKAFF. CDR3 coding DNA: TGCAGCGTTGAATTCGGGGGTAAAGCTTTCTTT.

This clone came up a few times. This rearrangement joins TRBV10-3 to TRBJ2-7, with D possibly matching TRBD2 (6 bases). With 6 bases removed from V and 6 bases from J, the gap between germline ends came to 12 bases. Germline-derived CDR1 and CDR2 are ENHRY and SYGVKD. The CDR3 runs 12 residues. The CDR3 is CAIRERASEQYF. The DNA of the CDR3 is TGTGCCATCAGAGAGCGGGCCAGCGAGCAGTACTTC.

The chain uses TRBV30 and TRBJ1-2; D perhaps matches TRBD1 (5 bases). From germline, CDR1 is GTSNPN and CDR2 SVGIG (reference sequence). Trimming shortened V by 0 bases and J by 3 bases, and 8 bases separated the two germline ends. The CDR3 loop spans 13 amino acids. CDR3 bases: TGTGCCTGGAGTGTTGAAGGGGACTATGGCTACACCTTC. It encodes CAWSVEGDYGYTF.

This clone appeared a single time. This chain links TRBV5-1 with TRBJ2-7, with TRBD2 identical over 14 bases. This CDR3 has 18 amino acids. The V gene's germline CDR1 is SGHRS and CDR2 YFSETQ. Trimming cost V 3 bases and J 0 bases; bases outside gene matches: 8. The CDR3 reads CASSSGLAGGPSSYEQYF. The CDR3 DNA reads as TGCGCCAGCAGCTCCGGACTAGCGGGGGGCCCGAGCTCCTACGAGCAGTACTTC.

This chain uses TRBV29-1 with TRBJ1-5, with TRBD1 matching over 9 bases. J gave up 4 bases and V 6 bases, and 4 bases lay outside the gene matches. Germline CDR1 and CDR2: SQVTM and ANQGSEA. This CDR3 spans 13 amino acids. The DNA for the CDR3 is TGCAGCGTGGGGACAGGGATTAATCAGCCCCAGCATTTT. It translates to CSVGTGINQPQHF.

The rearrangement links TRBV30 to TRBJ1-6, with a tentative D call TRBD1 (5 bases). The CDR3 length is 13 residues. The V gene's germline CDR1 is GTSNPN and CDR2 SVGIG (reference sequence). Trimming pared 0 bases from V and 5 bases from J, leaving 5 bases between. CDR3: CAWSVQDNSPLHF. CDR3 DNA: TGTGCCTGGAGTGTACAGGATAATTCACCCCTCCACTTT.

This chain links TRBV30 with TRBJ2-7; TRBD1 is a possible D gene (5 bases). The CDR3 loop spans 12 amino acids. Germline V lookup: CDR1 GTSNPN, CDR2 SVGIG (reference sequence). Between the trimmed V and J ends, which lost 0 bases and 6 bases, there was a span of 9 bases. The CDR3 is CAWSVRRGEQYF. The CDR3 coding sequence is TGTGCCTGGAGTGTAAGAAGGGGCGAGCAGTACTTC.